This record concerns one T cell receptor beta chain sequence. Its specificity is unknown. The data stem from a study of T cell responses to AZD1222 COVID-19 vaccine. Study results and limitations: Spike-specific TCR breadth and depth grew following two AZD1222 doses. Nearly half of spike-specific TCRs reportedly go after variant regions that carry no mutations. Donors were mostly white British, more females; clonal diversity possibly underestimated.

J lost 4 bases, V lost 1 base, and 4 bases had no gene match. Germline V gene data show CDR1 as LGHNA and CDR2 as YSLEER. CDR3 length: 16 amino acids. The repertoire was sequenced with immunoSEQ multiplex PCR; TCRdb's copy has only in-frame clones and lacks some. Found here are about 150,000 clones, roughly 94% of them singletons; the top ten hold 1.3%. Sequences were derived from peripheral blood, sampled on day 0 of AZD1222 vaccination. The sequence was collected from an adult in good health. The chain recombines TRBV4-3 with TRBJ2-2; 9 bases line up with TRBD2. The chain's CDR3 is CASSQVAGVFTGELFF. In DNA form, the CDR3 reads TGCGCCAGCAGCCAAGTAGCGGGAGTCTTCACCGGGGAGCTGTTTTTT.